This T cell receptor (beta chain) is from a study of cytomegalovirus exposure and HLA in healthy donors (dated by TCRdb to 2016 to 2017). About the full investigation: A later analysis indicated that the 120 or so validation repertoires were generated on the platform also employed for the approximately 700 repertoires of the first cohort. The study aimed to test whether signatures of past pathogen exposure could be identified by cataloging public T cell receptors. A separate validation cohort of some 130 different subjects was used in addition to the roughly 640-subject first cohort. To predict cytomegalovirus infection status, the study brought together high-throughput TCR immunosequencing, statistical association of individual TCRs with disease status, and machine learning. The paper as a whole reports these results and caveats: The study listed 150 to 200 TCR beta chains as associated with cytomegalovirus. The validation cohort had no HLA typing available for a later analysis, so co-occurrence within that cohort was assessed over all 120 or so repertoires. Most TCR sequences were seen in very few donors, while some public TCRs were found in many individuals. Cytomegalovirus status was reported to be diagnosed by the classifier with high specificity and sensitivity in both the original and validation cohorts. The authors suggested that the approach could potentially be extended to other disease states and immunological phenotypes. A few of the identified cytomegalovirus-associated TCR beta chains were confirmed in vitro to be specific for cytomegalovirus antigens. Of the cluster scores, approximately 95% were above 0 in a later analysis, which found that TCRs clustered in the first cohort also tended to co-occur in the roughly 130 validation repertoires.

This clone was detected once. The antigen it recognizes is unknown. Base qualities are missing; no much larger clone stands one base away. The method behind the library was the immunoSEQ multiplex PCR assay. The paper's data handling went like this. A statistical classification framework was built for diagnosing cytomegalovirus status from the catalog of TCR beta chain sequences. Held by TCRdb, this immuneACCESS table contains in-frame sequences only and omits some clones. Under half of the omission traces to an unresolved V gene where checked; the cause of the rest is unknown. V and J calls and clone size come straight from that table; D and trimming were deduced from the DNA. Within this sample are 120,000 or so clones, with approximately 95% of them counted one time only. Of the sample, 1.5% to 2% is held by the ten largest clones. A distance of 11 bases separates the germline ends of V and J, which lose 5 bases and 0 bases respectively. The germline V gene sets CDR1 to MNHEY and CDR2 to SVGAGI. Including cysteine and phenylalanine, the CDR3 has 15 amino acids. The sequence is cut down to CDR3 DNA, 45 bases in frame from base 1.

The donors were included in the validation cohort of some 110 subjects, a group kept apart from the 666-subject first cohort. The chain uses TRBV6-5 and TRBJ1-3; the D gene is unclear. This TCR derives from a man younger than 35 in good health and CMV-seronegative. Source material: PBMCs. The DNA reads as follows: TGTGCCAGCAGTCGGAGGTCCTACTCTGGAAACACCATATATTTT. Translated, it gives CASSRRSYSGNTIYF.